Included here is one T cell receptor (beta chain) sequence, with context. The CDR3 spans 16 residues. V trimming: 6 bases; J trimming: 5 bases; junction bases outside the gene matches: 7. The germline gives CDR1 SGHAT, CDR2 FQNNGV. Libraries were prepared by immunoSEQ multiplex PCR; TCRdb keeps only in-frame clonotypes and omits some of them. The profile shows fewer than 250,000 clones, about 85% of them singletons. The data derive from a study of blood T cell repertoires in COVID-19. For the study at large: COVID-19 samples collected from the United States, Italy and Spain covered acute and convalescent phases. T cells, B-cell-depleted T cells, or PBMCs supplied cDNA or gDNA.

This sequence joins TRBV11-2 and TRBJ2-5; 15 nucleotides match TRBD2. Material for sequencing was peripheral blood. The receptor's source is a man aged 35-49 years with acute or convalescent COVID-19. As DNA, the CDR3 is TGTGCCAGCAGGCGGACTAGCGGGGGGGCATGGGAGACCCAGTACTTC. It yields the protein CASRRTSGGAWETQYF. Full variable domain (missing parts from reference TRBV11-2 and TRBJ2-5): EAGVAQSPRYKIIEKRQSVAFWCNPISGHATLYWYQQILGQGPKLLIQFQNNGVVDDSQLPKDRFSAERLKGVDSTLKIQPAKLEDSAVYLCASRRTSGGAWETQYFGPGTRLLVL.